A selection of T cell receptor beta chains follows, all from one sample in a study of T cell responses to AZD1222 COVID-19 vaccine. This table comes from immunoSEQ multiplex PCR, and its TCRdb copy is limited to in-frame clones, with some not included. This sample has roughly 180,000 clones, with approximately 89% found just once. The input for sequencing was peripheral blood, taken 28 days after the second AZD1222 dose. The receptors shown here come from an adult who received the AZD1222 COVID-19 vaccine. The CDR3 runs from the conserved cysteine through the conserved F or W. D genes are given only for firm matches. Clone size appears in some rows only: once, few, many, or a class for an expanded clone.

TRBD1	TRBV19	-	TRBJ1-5	CASSTGQGIKYQPQHF	TGTGCCAGTAGTACGGGACAGGGAATCAAATATCAGCCCCAGCATTTT
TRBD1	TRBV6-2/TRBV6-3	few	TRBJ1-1	CASSKNGQAGTEAFF	TGTGCCAGCAGCAAAAACGGACAGGCGGGGACTGAAGCTTTCTTT
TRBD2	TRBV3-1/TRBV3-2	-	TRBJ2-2	CASSQDTSGENIGELFF	TGTGCCAGCAGCCAGGATACTAGCGGGGAAAATATCGGGGAGCTGTTTTTT
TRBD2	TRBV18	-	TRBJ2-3	CASSQGGSGRSTDTQYF	TGTGCCAGCTCCCAGGGTGGGAGCGGGAGGAGCACAGATACGCAGTATTTT
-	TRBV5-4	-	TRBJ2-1	CASSFSIGGASSNEQFF	TGTGCCAGCAGCTTCTCTATTGGGGGGGCCTCGTCGAATGAGCAGTTCTTC
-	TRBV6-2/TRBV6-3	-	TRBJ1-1	CASSNYVSEAFF	TGTGCCAGCAGTAACTACGTATCTGAAGCTTTCTTT
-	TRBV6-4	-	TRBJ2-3	CASSASGTDTQYF	TGTGCCAGCAGTGCTAGCGGCACAGATACGCAGTATTTT
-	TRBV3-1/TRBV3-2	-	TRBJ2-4	CASSQHSGTPAKNIQYF	TGTGCCAGCAGCCAACACTCGGGGACGCCCGCCAAAAACATTCAGTACTTC
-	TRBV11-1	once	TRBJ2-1	CASSLSPGQIEQFF	TGTGCCAGCAGCTTATCCCCTGGACAGATTGAGCAGTTCTTC
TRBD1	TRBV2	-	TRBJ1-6	CASREGQGGSPLHF	TGTGCCAGCAGGGAGGGACAGGGAGGTTCACCCCTCCACTTT
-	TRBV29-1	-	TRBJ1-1	CSVDRGPEAFF	TGCAGCGTTGACAGGGGCCCTGAAGCTTTCTTT
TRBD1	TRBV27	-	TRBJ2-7	CASSSDRVGTYEQYF	TGTGCCAGCAGTTCGGACAGGGTGGGTACCTACGAGCAGTACTTC
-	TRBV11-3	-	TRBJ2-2	CASSEGLLNTGELFF	TGTGCCAGCAGCGAAGGACTACTGAACACCGGGGAGCTGTTTTTT
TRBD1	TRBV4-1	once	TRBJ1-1	CASSYGDSRNTEAFF	TGCGCCAGCAGCTATGGGGACAGTCGGAACACTGAAGCTTTCTTT
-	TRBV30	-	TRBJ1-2	CASAANYGYTF	TGTGCTTCGGCAGCTAACTATGGCTACACCTTC
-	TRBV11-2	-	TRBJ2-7	CASSLGRNEQYF	TGTGCCAGCAGCTTGGGGCGGAACGAGCAGTACTTC